This T cell receptor (beta chain) was sequenced for a study of T cells after yellow fever vaccination. The sample holds a few counts of this clonotype. The antigen remains unidentified. Whole-study results and caveats: The secondary response was weaker, and its peak arrived faster, on day 5 versus 15. Post-booster samples contained most primary-vaccination clones (approximately 95% CD4, about 90% CD8). Contaminating bulk clonotypes could be abundant in FACS-sorted repertoires.

Each CDR3 protein gets one entry after TCRdb re-called the 5' RACE reads with MiXCR. The sample lists 350,000 to 450,000 distinct CDR3 sequences; under 20% were seen once. Sequences were derived from PBMCs, sampled before the yellow fever booster vaccination. This TCR was recovered from a man between 18 and 29 years old who received the YFV17D yellow fever vaccine.

The CDR3 nucleotides are TGCGCCAGCAGCCGGAGCGGGGCAAGCTCGGCCCACAATGAGCAGTTCTTC. Translating gives CASSRSGASSAHNEQFF. The chain has TRBV5-1 and TRBJ2-1; 7 nucleotides agree with TRBD2. Trimming at V came to 4 bases and at J to 5 bases, leaving 15 bases not matched to a gene. The germline gives CDR1 SGHRS, CDR2 YFSETQ. The CDR3 has 17 amino acids. Full variable domain (rest looked up from reference TRBV5-1 and TRBJ2-1): KAGVTQTPRYLIKTRGQQVTLSCSPISGHRSVSWYQQTPGQGLQFLFEYFSETQRNKGNFPGRFSGRQFSNSRSEMNVSTLELGDSALYLCASSRSGASSAHNEQFFGPGTRLTVL.